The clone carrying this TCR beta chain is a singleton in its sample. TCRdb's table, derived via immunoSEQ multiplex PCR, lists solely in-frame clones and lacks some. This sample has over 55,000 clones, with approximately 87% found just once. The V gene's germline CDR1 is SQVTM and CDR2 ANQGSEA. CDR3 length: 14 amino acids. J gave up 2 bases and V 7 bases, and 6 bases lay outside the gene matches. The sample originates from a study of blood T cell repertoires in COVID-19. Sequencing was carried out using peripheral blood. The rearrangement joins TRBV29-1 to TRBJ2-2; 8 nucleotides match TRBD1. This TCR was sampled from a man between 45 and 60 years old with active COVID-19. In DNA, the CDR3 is TGCAGCGGGTCCCAGGGGGCCAACACCGGGGAGCTGTTTTTT. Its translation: CSGSQGANTGELFF.